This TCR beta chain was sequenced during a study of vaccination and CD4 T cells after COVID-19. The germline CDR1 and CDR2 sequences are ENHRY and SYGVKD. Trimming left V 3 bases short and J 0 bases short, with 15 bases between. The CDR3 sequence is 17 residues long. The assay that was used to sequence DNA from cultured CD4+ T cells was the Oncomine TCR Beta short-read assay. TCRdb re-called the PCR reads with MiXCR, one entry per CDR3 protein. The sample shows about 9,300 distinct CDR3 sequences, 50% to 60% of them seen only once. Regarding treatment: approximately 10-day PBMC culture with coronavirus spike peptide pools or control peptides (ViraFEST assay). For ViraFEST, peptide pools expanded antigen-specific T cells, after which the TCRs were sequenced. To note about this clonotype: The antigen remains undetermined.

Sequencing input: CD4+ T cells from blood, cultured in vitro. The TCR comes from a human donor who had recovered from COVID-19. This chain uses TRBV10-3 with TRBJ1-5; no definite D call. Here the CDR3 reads CAISDPGRDTSNQPQHF. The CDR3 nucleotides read TGTGCCATCAGTGATCCTGGAAGAGATACTAGCAATCAGCCCCAGCATTTT.